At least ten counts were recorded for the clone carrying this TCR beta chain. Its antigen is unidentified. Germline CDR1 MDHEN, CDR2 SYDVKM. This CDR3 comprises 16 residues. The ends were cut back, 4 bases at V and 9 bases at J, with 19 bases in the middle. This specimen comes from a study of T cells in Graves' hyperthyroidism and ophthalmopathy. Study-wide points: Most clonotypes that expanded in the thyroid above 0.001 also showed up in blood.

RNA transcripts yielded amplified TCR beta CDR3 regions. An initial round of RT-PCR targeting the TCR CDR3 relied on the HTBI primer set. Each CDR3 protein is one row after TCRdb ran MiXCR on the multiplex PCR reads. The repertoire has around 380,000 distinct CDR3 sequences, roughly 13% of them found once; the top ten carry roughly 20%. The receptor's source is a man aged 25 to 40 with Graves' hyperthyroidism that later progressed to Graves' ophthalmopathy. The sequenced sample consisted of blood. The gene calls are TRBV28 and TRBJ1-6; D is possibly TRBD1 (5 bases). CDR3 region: CASSSASLREGSPLHF. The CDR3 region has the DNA TGTGCCAGCAGTTCAGCATCCCTCAGGGAGGGTTCACCCCTCCACTTT.